One and the same sample provided the 21 T cell receptor beta chains below, sequenced in a study of T cells after posttransplantation cyclophosphamide. Cyclophosphamide on days +3 and +4 followed busulfan-fludarabine conditioning and a marrow graft. The table came from immunoSEQ multiplex PCR; TCRdb's copy has only in-frame clones and leaves some out. The table shows about 3,800 clones, with about three quarters occurring only once. This material consisted of PBMCs, taken after an allogeneic stem cell transplant with post-transplant cyclophosphamide. These receptor sequences come from a female patient aged 50-65 years who received an allogeneic stem cell transplant from a related donor, was CMV-positive, and had no GVHD. Some T cells may arise from the graft donor.

The V call is TRBV6-5, the J call TRBJ1-1; D unclear. Trimming removed 6 bases at V and 0 bases at J, with 14 bases between. CDR1 is MNHEY and CDR2 is SVGAGI in the germline V gene. This CDR3 has 15 residues. The CDR3 coding sequence is TGTGCCAGCAGGCGGGGTGTGGGAATGAACACTGAAGCTTTCTTT. The encoded protein is CASRRGVGMNTEAFF.

J is TRBJ1-4 and V is TRBV15, with 10 positions matching TRBD1. Germline V gene data show CDR1 as LNHNV and CDR2 as YYDKDF (reference sequence). V dropped 5 bases and J dropped 3; count of bases not matched to a gene: 0. The CDR3 extends over 14 amino acids. The CDR3 DNA is TGTGCCACCAGCGGGACAGGGGCTAATGAAAAACTGTTTTTT. It translates to CATSGTGANEKLFF. Full variable domain (missing parts from reference TRBV15 and TRBJ1-4): DAMVIQNPRYQVTQFGKPVTLSCSQTLNHNVMYWYQQKSSQAPKLLFHYYDKDFNNEADTPDNFQSRRPNTSFCFLDIRSPGLGDTAMYLCATSGTGANEKLFFGSGTQLSVL.

The chain carries TRBV7-9 and TRBJ1-2; no clear D. CDR3 length equals 13 residues. The V and J ends lost 2 bases and 4 bases respectively, with 8 bases between them. Germline V lookup: CDR1 SEHNR, CDR2 FQNEAQ (reference sequence). CDR3 nucleotide sequence: TGTGCCAGCAGCTTAATGTCCGGCTATGGCTACACCTTC. Protein sequence: CASSLMSGYGYTF.

The chain employs TRBV19 and TRBJ2-1, with TRBD1 matching over 9 bases. Germline V lookup: CDR1 LNHDA, CDR2 SQIVND (reference sequence). V lost 1 base to trimming and J lost 5 bases; unmatched junction nucleotides: 9. The CDR3 is 17 amino acids. CDR3 sequence (DNA): TGTGCCAGTAGTATAGGGGGACAGGGTCGTTTGGACAATGAGCAGTTCTTC. It codes for CASSIGGQGRLDNEQFF.

This clone was recorded once. The V call is TRBV18, the J call TRBJ1-2; D gene ambiguous. Germline loops: CDR1 KGHSH, CDR2 LQKENI. Trimming took 2 bases from V and 6 from J, leaving 10 bases between them. There are 13 residues in the CDR3. CDR3 in amino acids: CASSPDHRNGYTF. In DNA, the CDR3 is TGTGCCAGCTCACCAGACCACAGAAATGGCTACACCTTC.

The chain couples TRBV9 to TRBJ2-3; TRBD1 matches 11 bases. The CDR3 runs 17 residues. The V gene's germline CDR1 is SGDLS and CDR2 YYNGEE. V lost 4 bases and J lost 3; bases outside the gene matches: 10. The CDR3 here is CASSIPGGQGGTDTQYF. CDR3 sequence (DNA): TGTGCCAGCAGCATCCCCGGGGGACAGGGGGGAACAGATACGCAGTATTTT.

This sequence joins TRBV7-9 and TRBJ1-1, with D perhaps matching TRBD1 (6 bases). Trimming shortened V by 1 base and J by 9 bases, and 9 bases separated the two germline ends. This CDR3 has 12 residues. Germline CDR1 reads SEHNR; CDR2 reads FQNEAQ (reference sequence). The CDR3 DNA follows: TGTGCCAGCAGCTTAGAGGACAGAAAAGCTTTCTTT. Protein: CASSLEDRKAFF.

The chain has TRBV6-1 and TRBJ1-2, with TRBD1 matching 8 bases. The CDR3 extends over 13 amino acids. Germline V CDR1 and CDR2: MNHNS, SASEGT. Trimming cost V 6 bases and J 4 bases; bases outside gene matches: 4. CDR3 DNA: TGTGCCAGCAGGGGACAGGAGCTCTATGGCTACACCTTC. Its translation: CASRGQELYGYTF.

The chain recombines TRBV29-1 with TRBJ2-5; 9 positions match TRBD1. Germline V gives CDR1 SQVTM, CDR2 ANQGSEA. The J segment lost 0 bases and the V segment lost 6 bases, leaving 5 bases of the junction unmatched. The CDR3 has 14 residues. CDR3 coding DNA: TGCAGCGTACGACAGGGGGGGTACCAAGAGACCCAGTACTTC. Translation: CSVRQGGYQETQYF.

J is TRBJ2-1 and V is TRBV5-5; D may be TRBD1 (6 bases). V lost 2 bases to trimming and J lost 8 bases, with 17 bases between them. The CDR3 sequence is 15 residues long. Per the germline V gene, CDR1 is SGHKS and CDR2 is YYEKEE (reference sequence). CDR3 residues: CASSFVGASQDEQFF. For the CDR3, the DNA is TGTGCCAGCAGCTTTGTGGGGGCTAGCCAGGATGAGCAGTTCTTC.

Notes on this clone: A read error may account for a junction end that differs from germline. This chain uses TRBV6-1 with TRBJ2-3; D call uncertain. The CDR3 contains 12 residues. The germline V gene has CDR1 MNHNS and CDR2 SASEGT. Written as DNA, the CDR3 is TGTGCCAGCAGTGAAGTGGTCGGTCACAGTCCTTTT. It is translated as CASSEVVGHSPF.

J is TRBJ2-3 and V is TRBV21-1; the table names TRBD2, a call not compared with the DNA. TRBV21-1 is a known pseudogene. The CDR3 has 19 residues. CDR3 in amino acids: CASSTLWTSGSPFTDTQYF. The DNA of the CDR3 is TGTGCCAGCAGCACCCTGTGGACTAGCGGGAGCCCTTTCACAGATACGCAGTATTTT.

The chain couples TRBV11-2 to TRBJ2-1, with 9 positions matching TRBD2. V lost 2 bases and J lost 9; bases outside the gene matches: 5. The CDR3 runs 14 residues. Germline loops: CDR1 SGHAT, CDR2 FQNNGV. This CDR3 reads CASSLMREGSEQFF. The CDR3 DNA reads TGTGCCAGCAGCTTAATGCGGGAGGGGAGTGAGCAGTTCTTC.

The chain links TRBV9 to TRBJ1-2, with D unclear. The CDR3 runs to 11 residues. Looked up from germline, CDR1 is SGDLS and CDR2 is YYNGEE. Deletions cut 4 bases from V and 2 bases from J, with 3 bases between. The CDR3 DNA reads as TGTGCCAGCAGCATAAACTATGGCTACACCTTC. Its translation is CASSINYGYTF.

The chain is built from TRBV19 and TRBJ2-1; TRBD1 matches at 7 bases. In germline, CDR1 is LNHDA, CDR2 SQIVND (reference sequence). V lost 5 bases, J lost 2 bases, and 6 bases stayed unmatched. This CDR3 has 15 residues. For the CDR3, the DNA is TGTGCCAGTAGTGAATCAGGGGGTACCTACAATGAGCAGTTCTTC. It encodes CASSESGGTYNEQFF.

The V call is TRBV30, the J call TRBJ2-1, with 7 bases matching TRBD1. V was clipped by 2 bases and J by 4 bases; unmatched bases: 14. This CDR3 contains 17 residues. Germline CDR1 GTSNPN, CDR2 SVGIG (reference sequence). The chain's CDR3 is CAWSTSRTGASYNEQFF. The CDR3, as DNA: TGTGCCTGGAGTACCTCTCGGACAGGTGCTTCATACAATGAGCAGTTCTTC.

CDR3 residues: CASSFGRGRGETQYF. CDR3 coding DNA: TGTGCCAGCAGTTTTGGTCGGGGGAGGGGGGAGACCCAGTACTTC. The chain couples TRBV27 to TRBJ2-5; a weak D match, TRBD2 (7 bases). Germline-derived CDR1 and CDR2 are MNHEY and SMNVEV (reference sequence). Trimming cost V 3 bases and J 5 bases, with 16 bases left between them. CDR3 length: 15 residues.

V is TRBV29-1 and J is TRBJ2-1; TRBD2 matches 10 bases. V lost 4 bases and J lost 3; bases outside the gene matches: 3. The CDR3 is 14 amino acids. The germline CDR1 and CDR2 sequences are SQVTM and ANQGSEA. The CDR3 sequence is CSVAGTSVYNEQFF. In DNA form, the CDR3 reads TGCAGCGTTGCCGGGACTAGCGTCTACAATGAGCAGTTCTTC.

V and J are TRBV4-1 and TRBJ2-6; perhaps TRBD1 as D (7 bases). Germline V CDR1 and CDR2: MGHRA, YSYEKL. V shed 2 bases and J shed 4 bases, with 18 bases lying between them. This CDR3 spans 18 amino acids. CDR3 sequence (DNA): TGCGCCAGCAGCCAAAGGGACAGCCGGGCGGGGGGGGCCAACGTCCTGACTTTC. Translated, it gives CASSQRDSRAGGANVLTF.

V gene TRBV28 combines with J gene TRBJ2-1; 9 bases are shared with TRBD2. The germline V gene has CDR1 MDHEN and CDR2 SYDVKM. This CDR3 is 15 amino acids long. V dropped 4 bases and J dropped 5; count of bases not matched to a gene: 6. CDR3 amino acids: CASSSIAGVHNEQFF. CDR3 bases: TGTGCCAGCAGTTCTATAGCGGGAGTCCACAATGAGCAGTTCTTC.

The chain joins TRBV29-1 to TRBJ2-1; TRBD2 might be the D (5 bases). Germline lookup yields CDR1 SQVTM and CDR2 ANQGSEA. With 6 bases removed from V and 4 bases from J, the gap between germline ends came to 16 bases. CDR3 size: 14 residues. This chain's CDR3 is CSVWEPGQYNEQFF. CDR3 nucleotide sequence: TGCAGCGTCTGGGAGCCCGGGCAGTACAATGAGCAGTTCTTC.